This is a list of T cell receptor beta chains from one sample in a study of CD8 T cells in acute hepatitis C reinfection. Produced via immunoSEQ multiplex PCR; TCRdb's table is partial and in-frame only. The data show about 38,000 clones, approximately 87% seen once. What was sequenced was naive CD8+ T cells from PBMCs. These receptors were obtained from a young man with chronic hepatitis C. Both conserved end residues are part of each CDR3. Fields, in order: V gene, CDR3 length, CDR3 protein.

V gene: TRBV28; CDR3 length: 14; CDR3 protein: CASSFFGGNQPQHF
V gene: TRBV27; CDR3 length: 15; CDR3 protein: CASSFGGSEYNEQFF
V gene: TRBV5-5; CDR3 length: 13; CDR3 protein: CASSLEGGTEAFF
V gene: TRBV6-5; CDR3 length: 15; CDR3 protein: CASSYSMGTTEKLFF
V gene: TRBV4-1; CDR3 length: 15; CDR3 protein: CASSQEWVGKETQYF
V gene: TRBV10-1; CDR3 length: 13; CDR3 protein: CASSEDLSYEQYF
V gene: TRBV5-6; CDR3 length: 13; CDR3 protein: CASSLTANYGYTF
V gene: TRBV13; CDR3 length: 12; CDR3 protein: CASSSGGSEAFF
V gene: TRBV5-6; CDR3 length: 14; CDR3 protein: CASSLSGSNYGYTF
V gene: TRBV7-9; CDR3 length: 19; CDR3 protein: CASSLGSAWSENTPEKLFF
V gene: TRBV27; CDR3 length: 13; CDR3 protein: CASSFEDGYEQYF
V gene: TRBV2; CDR3 length: 17; CDR3 protein: CASRAPPTGKAYYEQYF
V gene: TRBV27; CDR3 length: 13; CDR3 protein: CASSLSMGTEAFF
V gene: TRBV13; CDR3 length: 13; CDR3 protein: CASSTTGGETQYF
V gene: TRBV6-5; CDR3 length: 13; CDR3 protein: CASRPRWNTEAFF
V gene: TRBV19; CDR3 length: 13; CDR3 protein: CASSGGANEKLFF
V gene: TRBV11-2; CDR3 length: 13; CDR3 protein: CASSLVEPDTQYF
V gene: TRBV9; CDR3 length: 15; CDR3 protein: CASSSLGTARYGYTF